The 10 T cell receptor beta chains given below trace back to one sample, sequenced in a study of CD8 T cells in ankylosing spondylitis. Overall study findings and caveats: There was a TCR beta motif, made of several highly homologous variants, that appeared characteristic of ankylosing spondylitis blood.

Each CDR3 protein gets one entry after TCRdb re-called the 5' RACE reads with MiXCR. There are hundreds of thousands of distinct CDR3 sequences in the sample; 10% to 15% occur only once, and roughly 0.51% lies in the top ten. Antigen specificity for these receptors is unknown. Specimen: blood, either unsorted or a sorted T cell fraction (not recorded which). These receptors were collected from a male donor with ankylosing spondylitis.

This clonotype showed up just a few times. The chain carries TRBV20-1 and TRBJ2-7, with D maybe TRBD2 (5 bases). CDR3 length: 9 residues. Germline V gives CDR1 DFQATT, CDR2 SNEGSKA (reference sequence). V was cut by 6 bases and J by 10 bases, with 10 bases left in between. DNA of the CDR3: TGCAGTGCCTCCGAGGGACAGTACTTC. Translation: CSASEGQYF.

There are a few counts of this clonotype. This CDR3 is CASSLWTSALGYNEQFF. In DNA form, the CDR3 reads TGTGCCAGCAGCTTATGGACTAGCGCCCTGGGCTACAATGAGCAGTTCTTC. The chain recombines TRBV7-2 with TRBJ2-1, with 9 nucleotides matching TRBD2. This CDR3 comprises 17 residues. V lost 2 bases, J lost 3 bases, and 8 bases stayed unmatched. CDR1 and CDR2 (germline): SGHTA, FQGNSA. The full variable domain, with the rest looked up from reference TRBV7-2 and TRBJ2-1, is GAGVSQSPSNKVTEKGKDVELRCDPISGHTALYWYRQSLGQGLEFLIYFQGNSAPDKSGLPSDRFSAERTGGSVSTLTIQRTQQEDSAVYLCASSLWTSALGYNEQFFGPGTRLTVL.

In nucleotides, the CDR3 is TGTGCCGGCTCAGGAGGCGGAGCAGATACGCAGTATTTT. Its protein product is CAGSGGGADTQYF. The V call is TRBV6-6, the J call TRBJ2-3, with D maybe TRBD2 (5 bases). Germline lookup yields CDR1 MNHNY and CDR2 SVGAGI (reference sequence). Trimming removed 11 bases from V and 4 bases from J, with 16 bases in between. The CDR3 has 13 residues.

The table lists this clonotype with many counts. The rearrangement links TRBV11-2 to TRBJ2-1, with a tentative D call TRBD1 (5 bases). Germline V gene data show CDR1 as SGHAT and CDR2 as FQNNGV. CDR3 length equals 19 residues. V was clipped by 3 bases and J by 3 bases, with 24 bases between them. This CDR3 reads CASSFIQITGLTLYNEQFF. As DNA, the CDR3 is TGTGCCAGCAGCTTCATCCAGATTACAGGCCTCACTCTCTACAATGAGCAGTTCTTC.

This sequence joins TRBV4-1 and TRBJ2-6; 7 positions agree with TRBD1. Germline CDR1 MGHRA, CDR2 YSYEKL. With 1 base clipped from V and 3 bases from J, the junction kept 6 bases outside the gene matches. This CDR3 comprises 17 residues. In DNA, the CDR3 is TGCGCCAGCAGCCAAGTGCAGGGGGTATATGGGGCCAACGTCCTGACTTTC. Its protein product is CASSQVQGVYGANVLTF.

In its sample, this clonotype was seen a few times. The chain has TRBV7-2 and TRBJ2-7, with 8 bases identical to TRBD2. Trimming cost V 2 bases and J 3 bases; bases outside gene matches: 9. From germline, CDR1 is SGHTA and CDR2 FQGNSA. The CDR3 length is 16 residues. As DNA, the CDR3 is TGTGCCAGCAGCTTACTGGGAGTGGCGGGGGGCTACGAGCAGTACTTC. Protein product: CASSLLGVAGGYEQYF.

The chain has TRBV7-2 and TRBJ2-1; D remains unclear. V lost 2 bases, J lost 3 bases, and 17 bases lay in between. CDR3 size: 17 residues. Germline V lookup: CDR1 SGHTA, CDR2 FQGNSA. The CDR3 coding sequence is TGTGCCAGCAGCTTAAGATTCGGCAGCTCTTTCTACAATGAGCAGTTCTTC. This encodes CASSLRFGSSFYNEQFF.

The rearrangement uses TRBV20-1 and TRBJ2-5, with 8 bases matching TRBD1. V shed 0 bases, J shed 4 bases, and the junction held 10 bases outside the gene matches. The CDR3 extends over 16 amino acids. Germline CDR1 and CDR2: DFQATT and SNEGSKA (reference sequence). The DNA of the CDR3 is TGCAGTGCTAGAGATCATCGAGACAGGGGTCTAGAGACCCAGTACTTC. Encoded protein: CSARDHRDRGLETQYF.

There are many counts of this clonotype. The V call is TRBV5-1, the J call TRBJ2-3, with D hard to call. Germline V gene data show CDR1 as SGHRS and CDR2 as YFSETQ. The CDR3 consists of 12 residues. Trimming removed 1 base at V and 7 bases at J, with 7 bases between. Written as DNA, the CDR3 is TGCGCCAGCAGCTTGCCGACGAATACGCAGTATTTT. It yields the protein CASSLPTNTQYF. Using reference TRBV5-1 and TRBJ2-3 for the parts outside the CDR3, the full variable domain is KAGVTQTPRYLIKTRGQQVTLSCSPISGHRSVSWYQQTPGQGLQFLFEYFSETQRNKGNFPGRFSGRQFSNSRSEMNVSTLELGDSALYLCASSLPTNTQYFGPGTRLTVL.

The chain carries TRBV12-3 or TRBV12-4 and TRBJ2-2; D assignment may be TRBD1 or TRBD2 (6 bases each). This CDR3 comprises 16 residues. V lost 3 bases to trimming and J lost 2 bases, with 13 bases between them. The CDR3 loop reads CASSLYRGANTGELFF. CDR3 DNA sequence: TGTGCCAGCAGTTTGTATAGGGGGGCCAACACCGGGGAGCTGTTTTTT.